This T cell receptor beta chain originates from a study of cytomegalovirus exposure and HLA in healthy donors (dated by TCRdb to 2017 to 2019). About the study as a whole: An earlier analysis of some 550 of the donors reported 250 to 350 Gb of sequence data and roughly 100 million unique TCR beta sequences from 150 million to 200 million T cells. Donor age, sex, ethnicity and CMV serostatus were compiled together with the repertoire data. A later analysis re-analyzed previously published TCR beta repertoires from about 600 donors and added high-resolution HLA genotyping to study TCR occurrence patterns. The T cell repertoires of around 670 subjects were profiled by immunosequencing and related to cytomegalovirus serostatus. A separate validation cohort of over a hundred different subjects was used in addition to the roughly 720-subject first cohort. The later analysis used no new phenotypic data to find candidate immune exposures, relying instead on TCR beta sequences and their occurrence across donors. HLA typing included class I and class II loci at four-digit resolution. The aim of the study was to test whether cataloging public T cell receptors could identify signatures of past pathogen exposure. In a later genetic analysis, genome-wide SNP genotypes for about 55% of the roughly 700 donors were used, and that subset was treated as a discovery cohort. High-throughput TCR immunosequencing, statistical association of individual TCRs with disease status, and machine learning were combined to predict cytomegalovirus infection status. The genetic ancestry cluster associated with self-reported Caucasian donors included about 81% of the 350 to 500 genotyped donors. Typing coverage differed by locus: A, B, C, DRB1 and DQB1 were typed in roughly 620-630 donors, DQA1 in 500 to 550, DPA1 in around 600, and DPB1 in 450 to 490. All discovery cohort repertoires had been generated using a single sequencing platform. Because of strong linkage in the cohort, roughly five DR-DQ haplotypes were treated as single units for association and clustering. In an earlier analysis of 500 to 650 of the donors, high-throughput TCR beta sequencing was used to judge whether each TCR beta V gene segment behaved as functional or pseudogenic. Among 300 to 500 genotyped donors of the cohort, an average of roughly 230,000 unique TCR beta nucleotide sequences was sequenced per donor, of which 15% to 20% were non-productive. An early release that covered about 640 HLA-typed donors contained approximately 290 gigabases of sequencing data and tens of millions of unique TCR sequences. What the research found in general, with its limitations: It was suggested by the authors that the approach could potentially be generalized to other disease states and immunological phenotypes. In a later analysis, HLA-associated TCR beta chains showed more clonal expansion and lower generation probabilities than non-associated chains that were equally common. Because some donors lacked HLA typing at each locus, the association tests relied only on the typed subset. In an earlier analysis of 587 of the donors, most TCR beta V segments appeared in productive rearrangements about 90% or about 30% of the time, broadly matching IMGT annotations. Sequencing depth was assumed to be roughly uniform across donors in the presence/absence analyses, though that assumption may not hold. The study gave a list of some 150 TCR beta chains associated with cytomegalovirus. Most CMV-associated TCR beta chains appeared to be HLA-restricted in a later analysis, and the HLA associations seemed to be driven largely by CMV exposure. Correlated functional status among segregating V segments might be attributable to linkage disequilibrium, but an unknown experimental factor could not be ruled out. In vitro tests confirmed that a few of the cytomegalovirus-associated TCR beta chains recognize cytomegalovirus antigens. Most TCR sequences were observed very rarely across donors, whereas some public TCRs were present in many individuals. In a later analysis, TCR association rates were found to vary across HLA loci, with the most associated TCRs seen for DRB1 alleles and the fewest for HLA-C alleles. The sequencing pipeline was judged likely to have produced a cluster of highly shared sequence variants as a technical artifact. The cohort was sequenced for TCR beta chains only, and without alpha or paired-chain data the features that could be detected were limited. The classifier was reported to diagnose cytomegalovirus status with high specificity and sensitivity in both the original cohort and the validation cohort. Because the 87-base-pair reads could not distinguish some IMGT-functional V segments, including TRBV6-2 and TRBV6-3, those segments were excluded. An association between a missense DCLRE1C variant and V-gene and J-gene trimming of TCR beta chains was found in a later genetic analysis and replicated in an independent cohort. In a later genetic analysis, fewer N-insertions in productive TCRs were reported among donors in an Asian-associated ancestry cluster than the roughly 700-donor mean. The only immune exposure information available for the cohort was CMV serostatus. Several of the top co-occurrence clusters appeared to be linked to parvovirus B19, influenza, CMV and Epstein-Barr virus, according to a later analysis. Strong co-occurrence of HLA alleles, especially DR and DQ, made assigning TCR associations to individual alleles difficult. A further reported finding was that TCR beta sequences accurately predicted the HLA-A and HLA-B alleles for most subjects in the first cohort. In a later analysis, over 15,000 TCR beta sequences were associated with specific HLA alleles at a false discovery rate of 0.05. Around 16 rarely observed V segments, including chromosome 9 orphons, were excluded from the earlier analysis of several hundred of the donors because counts were too low.

According to the germline V gene, CDR1 reads MNHNS and CDR2 reads SASEGT. The CDR3, from cysteine to phenylalanine, totals 12 residues. CDR3 DNA only is kept here, 36 bases in frame from base 1. V is shortened by 2 bases, J by 5 bases, and the region joining them spans 7 bases. In total, 500 to 700 healthy bone marrow donors made up the cohort. All cohort members were sampled while nominally healthy, although unrecorded immune exposures were likely present. The donor tested CMV seropositive and was one of the 289 seropositive cohort members. Every donor gave a peripheral blood sample, and the peripheral blood mononuclear cells from that sample were used for TCR beta sequencing. The Qiagen DNeasy Blood Extraction Kit was used to extract genomic DNA from the blood cell samples. The library was generated by the immunoSEQ multiplex PCR assay. For the multiplex PCR, a mixture combining 60 forward primers for TCR Vbeta segments and 13 reverse primers for TCR Jbeta segments was used. The CDR3 region of rearranged TCR beta genes was amplified from genomic DNA with a multiplex PCR assay. On the Illumina HiSeq System, the amplified TCR beta libraries were sequenced as 87-base-pair reads. Per the authors' processing: In a later analysis, around 80 million unique TCR beta chains were counted across the roughly 670 repertoires, and roughly 10 million of these chains were shared by at least two donors. A nearest-neighbor algorithm error-corrected the raw reads and collapsed the reads into unique sequences, merging closely related sequences to remove PCR and sequencing errors. To assign V, D and J gene segments, CDR3 sequences were aligned to IMGT reference sequences. For a sequence to be retained, at least a six-nucleotide match to both a V gene segment and a J gene segment was required. A rearrangement counted as productive if the CDR3 had no stop codons and remained in frame with V and J, and every other rearrangement counted as non-productive. Following IMGT convention, CDR3 was defined as the stretch from the second conserved V-encoded cysteine up to the conserved J-encoded phenylalanine. The earlier analysis of about 610 of the donors excluded sequences that lacked an unambiguous match to a single V gene segment. In an earlier analysis of some 590 of the donors, a V segment was called functional when productive rearrangements were above 56.7%, and segregating when the standard deviation between donors exceeded 5%. A statistical classification framework was developed to diagnose cytomegalovirus status using the catalog of TCR beta chain sequences. In a later analysis, V and J genes were assigned by comparing TCR nucleotide sequences against IMGT/GENE-DB human TR gene sequences. In a later analysis, CDR3 sequences and most-parsimonious VDJ recombination scenarios were assigned using the TCRdist pipeline. In a later analysis, each TCR beta chain was defined by its CDR3 amino acid sequence together with its V-gene family, and reads without a unique V-gene family were excluded. As a way to deal with suspected cross-contamination and a sequencing artifact, a later analysis dropped 592 nucleotide sequences that were highly shared and had low generation probability. In a later analysis, a clonal expansion index for each public chain was calculated from normalized within-repertoire ranks of inferred template counts. In a later analysis, generation probabilities were computed using a VDJ recombination model fitted to out-of-frame rearrangements, and the results were checked against IGoR. Hypergeometric tests were used in a later analysis to score TCR-TCR, TCR-HLA and TCR-CMV co-occurrence, with a repertoire-size bias correction applied to the TCR pairs. False discovery rates were estimated in a later analysis by permuting HLA or CMV assignments 20 times. In a later analysis, co-occurring TCRs were grouped with DBSCAN, and TCRdist sequence similarity was added when clustering was performed within HLA-allele-positive subsets. Repertoires with fewer than 30,000 or more than 120,000 public chains, plus five repertoires with anomalous nucleotide sharing, were excluded from co-occurrence clustering. TCRdb carries this immuneACCESS record with in-frame sequences only. Its versions omit some clonotypes, under half of them owing to an unresolved V gene in the studies checked, with the rest unexplained. The V and J calls and clone size come from that table; D and trimming were worked out from the DNA. The sample table contains 100,000 or so clones; only one count was recorded for over 65% of them. The ten top clones hold around 4.3% of the sample.

About this clone: What this receptor recognizes is not known. Base quality data are lacking; no much larger clone is found one base away.

Sample: PBMCs. The receptor was isolated from a woman aged 35 to 49 in good health and CMV-seropositive. This sequence uses TRBV6-1 and TRBJ2-7; perhaps TRBD2 is the D gene, with 5 bases matching. CDR3 reads: CASSERGNEQYF. The DNA sequence follows: TGTGCCAGCAGTGAAAGAGGGAACGAGCAGTACTTC.